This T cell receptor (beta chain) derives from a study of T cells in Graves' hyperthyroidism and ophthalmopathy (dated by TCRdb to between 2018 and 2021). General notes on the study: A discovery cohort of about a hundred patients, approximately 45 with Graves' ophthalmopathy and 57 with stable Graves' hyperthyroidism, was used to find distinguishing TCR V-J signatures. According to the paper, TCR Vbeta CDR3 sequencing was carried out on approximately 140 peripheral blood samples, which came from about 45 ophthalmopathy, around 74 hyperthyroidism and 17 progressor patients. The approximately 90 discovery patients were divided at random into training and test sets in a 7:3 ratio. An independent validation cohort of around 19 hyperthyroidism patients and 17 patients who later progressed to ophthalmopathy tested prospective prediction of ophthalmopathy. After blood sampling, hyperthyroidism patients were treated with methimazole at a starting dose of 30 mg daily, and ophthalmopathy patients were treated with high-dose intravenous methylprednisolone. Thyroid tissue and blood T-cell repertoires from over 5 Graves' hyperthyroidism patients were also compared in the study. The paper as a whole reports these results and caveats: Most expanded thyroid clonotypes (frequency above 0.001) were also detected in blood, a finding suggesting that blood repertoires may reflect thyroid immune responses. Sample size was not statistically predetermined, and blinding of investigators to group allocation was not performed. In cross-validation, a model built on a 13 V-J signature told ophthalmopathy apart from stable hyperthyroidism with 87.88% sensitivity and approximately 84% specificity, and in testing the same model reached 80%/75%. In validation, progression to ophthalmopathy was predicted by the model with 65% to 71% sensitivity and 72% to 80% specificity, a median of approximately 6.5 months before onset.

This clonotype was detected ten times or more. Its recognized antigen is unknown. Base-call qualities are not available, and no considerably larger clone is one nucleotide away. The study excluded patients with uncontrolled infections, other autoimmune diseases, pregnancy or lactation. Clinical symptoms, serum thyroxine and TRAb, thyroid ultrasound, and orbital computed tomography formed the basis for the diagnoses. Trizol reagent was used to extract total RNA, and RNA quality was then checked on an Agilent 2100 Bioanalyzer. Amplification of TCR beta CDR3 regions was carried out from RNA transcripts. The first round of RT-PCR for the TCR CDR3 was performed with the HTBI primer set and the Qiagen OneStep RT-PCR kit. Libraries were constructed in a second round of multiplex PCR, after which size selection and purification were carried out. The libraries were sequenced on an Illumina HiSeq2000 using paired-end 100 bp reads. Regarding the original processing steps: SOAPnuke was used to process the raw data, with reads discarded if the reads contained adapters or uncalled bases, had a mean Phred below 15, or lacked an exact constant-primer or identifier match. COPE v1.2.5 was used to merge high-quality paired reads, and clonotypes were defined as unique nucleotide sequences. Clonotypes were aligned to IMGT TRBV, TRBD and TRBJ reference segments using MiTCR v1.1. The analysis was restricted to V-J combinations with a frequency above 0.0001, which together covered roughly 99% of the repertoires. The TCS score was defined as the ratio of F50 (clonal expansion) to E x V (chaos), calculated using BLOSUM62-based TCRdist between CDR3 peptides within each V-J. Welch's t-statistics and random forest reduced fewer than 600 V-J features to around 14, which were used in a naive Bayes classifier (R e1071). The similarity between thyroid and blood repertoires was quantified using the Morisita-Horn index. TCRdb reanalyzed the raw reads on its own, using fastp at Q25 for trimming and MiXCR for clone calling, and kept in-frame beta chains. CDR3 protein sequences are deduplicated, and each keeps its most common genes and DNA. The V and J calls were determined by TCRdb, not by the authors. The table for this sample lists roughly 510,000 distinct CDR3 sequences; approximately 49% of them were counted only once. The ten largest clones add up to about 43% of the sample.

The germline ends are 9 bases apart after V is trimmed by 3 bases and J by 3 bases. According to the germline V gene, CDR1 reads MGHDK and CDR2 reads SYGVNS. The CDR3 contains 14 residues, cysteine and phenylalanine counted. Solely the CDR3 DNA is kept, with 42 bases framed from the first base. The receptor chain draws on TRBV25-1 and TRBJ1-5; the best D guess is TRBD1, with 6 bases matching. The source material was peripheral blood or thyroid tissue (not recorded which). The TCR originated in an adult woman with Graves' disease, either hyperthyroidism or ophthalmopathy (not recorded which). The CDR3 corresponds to CASSDRGLNQPQHF. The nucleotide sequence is TGTGCCAGCAGTGATCGGGGGCTCAATCAGCCCCAGCATTTT.